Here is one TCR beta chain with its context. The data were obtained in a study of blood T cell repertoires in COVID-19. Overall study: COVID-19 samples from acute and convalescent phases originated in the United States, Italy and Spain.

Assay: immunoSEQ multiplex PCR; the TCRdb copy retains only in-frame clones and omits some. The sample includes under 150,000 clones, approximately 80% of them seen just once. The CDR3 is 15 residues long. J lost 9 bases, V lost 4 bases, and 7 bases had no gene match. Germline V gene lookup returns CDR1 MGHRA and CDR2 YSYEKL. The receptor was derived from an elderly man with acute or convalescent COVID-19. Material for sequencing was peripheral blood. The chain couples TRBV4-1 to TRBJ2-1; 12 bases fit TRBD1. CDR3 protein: CASSPVGQGAGEQFF. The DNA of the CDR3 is TGCGCCAGCAGCCCCGTGGGACAGGGGGCAGGTGAGCAGTTCTTC.